Shown below are 2 T cell receptor beta chains from a single sample sequenced in a study of blood T cells in healthy people across ages. With a J-beta primer mix and a sample-barcoded 5' primer, a second PCR ran 7 to 11 cycles. TCRdb redid the calling of the 5' RACE reads with MiXCR, one entry per CDR3 protein. The sample has around 1.1 million distinct CDR3 sequences, less than 45% seen once. The sample consisted of blood. These receptors originate from a young man in good health.

J is TRBJ2-3 and V is TRBV24-1; D unclear. From germline, CDR1 is KGHDR and CDR2 SFDVKD. CDR3 length: 16 amino acids. Trimming left V 4 bases short and J 7 bases short, with 20 bases between. CDR3 in DNA: TGTGCCACCAGTGACCCGACCCCAACCGGACGAAATACGCAGTATTTT. This encodes CATSDPTPTGRNTQYF.

The chain carries TRBV2 and TRBJ2-1; 11 positions agree with TRBD2. CDR1 and CDR2 from the germline V gene are SNHLY and FYNNEI. The CDR3 covers 17 residues. V was clipped by 6 bases and J by 7 bases; unmatched bases: 14. The CDR3 spells CASSPGTSGFQWNEQFF. The CDR3 DNA reads as TGTGCCAGCAGCCCCGGGACTAGCGGCTTCCAATGGAATGAGCAGTTCTTC.